These T cell receptor beta chains were read from a single sample in a study of shared clonotypes between healthy human individuals. Clones were sequenced by immunoSEQ multiplex PCR, and TCRdb holds only the in-frame ones, with some missing. The sample holds about 2.4 million clones, around nine tenths seen once. The source material was naive CD4+ T cells sorted from blood. The receptors come from a man aged 18-30 years in good health. Each CDR3 is given with its conserved first and last residue. A D gene is named only where the DNA matches it firmly. Some rows have no size entry. The others give once, few or many, or a class for an expanded clone.

d_call: NA
v_call: TRBV2
clone_size: NA
j_call: TRBJ1-2
cdr3_aa: CASRLSPGDGYTF
cdr3_nt: TGTGCCAGCAGGCTAAGTCCTGGGGATGGCTACACCTTC

d_call: NA
v_call: TRBV6-1
clone_size: NA
j_call: TRBJ2-1
cdr3_aa: CASSEGGERVYNEQFF
cdr3_nt: TGTGCCAGCAGTGAAGGGGGGGAGAGGGTCTACAATGAGCAGTTCTTC

d_call: TRBD1
v_call: TRBV5-1
clone_size: NA
j_call: TRBJ2-1
cdr3_aa: CASSHDREFGNEQFF
cdr3_nt: TGCGCCAGCAGTCATGACAGGGAATTCGGCAATGAGCAGTTCTTC

d_call: NA
v_call: TRBV6-6
clone_size: once
j_call: TRBJ1-6
cdr3_aa: CASSYSGGPNSPLHF
cdr3_nt: TGTGCCAGCAGTTACTCTGGGGGGCCGAATTCACCCCTCCACTTT

d_call: NA
v_call: TRBV11-3
clone_size: NA
j_call: TRBJ2-3
cdr3_aa: CASSFPGGSTDTQYF
cdr3_nt: TGTGCCAGCAGCTTCCCCGGGGGCAGCACAGATACGCAGTATTTT

d_call: NA
v_call: TRBV10-3
clone_size: NA
j_call: TRBJ2-7
cdr3_aa: CAISKGQSYEQYF
cdr3_nt: TGTGCCATCAGTAAGGGCCAATCCTACGAGCAGTACTTC

d_call: NA
v_call: TRBV6-1
clone_size: few
j_call: TRBJ1-2
cdr3_aa: CASSEPPRGTGYTF
cdr3_nt: TGTGCCAGCAGTGAACCGCCGAGGGGTACTGGCTACACCTTC

d_call: NA
v_call: TRBV4-1
clone_size: NA
j_call: TRBJ2-5
cdr3_aa: CASSPRTDGQETQYF
cdr3_nt: TGCGCCAGCAGCCCACGGACAGACGGTCAAGAGACCCAGTACTTC

d_call: NA
v_call: TRBV2
clone_size: NA
j_call: TRBJ1-3
cdr3_aa: CASSESFRKNSGNTIYF
cdr3_nt: TGTGCCAGCAGTGAAAGTTTCAGGAAAAACTCTGGAAACACCATATATTTT

d_call: NA
v_call: TRBV5-1
clone_size: NA
j_call: TRBJ2-7
cdr3_aa: CASSQHYEQYF
cdr3_nt: TGCGCCAGCAGCCAACACTACGAGCAGTACTTC

d_call: TRBD1
v_call: TRBV2
clone_size: NA
j_call: TRBJ2-3
cdr3_aa: CASSEARRDRGPFLAERKDTQYF
cdr3_nt: TGTGCCAGCAGTGAAGCGCGAAGGGACAGGGGGCCGTTTTTAGCGGAAAGAAAAGATACGCAGTATTTT

d_call: TRBD1
v_call: TRBV5-1
clone_size: NA
j_call: TRBJ1-2
cdr3_aa: CASSPGQGGYGYTF
cdr3_nt: TGCGCCAGCAGCCCCGGACAGGGTGGTTATGGCTACACCTTC

d_call: TRBD1
v_call: TRBV29-1
clone_size: NA
j_call: TRBJ2-7
cdr3_aa: CSGDSYPSYEQYF
cdr3_nt: TGCAGCGGGGACAGTTACCCCTCCTACGAGCAGTACTTC

d_call: NA
v_call: TRBV6-5
clone_size: NA
j_call: TRBJ1-5
cdr3_aa: CASSSRRQPQHF
cdr3_nt: TGTGCCAGCAGTTCGCGCAGGCAGCCCCAGCATTTT

d_call: NA
v_call: TRBV23-1
clone_size: once
j_call: TRBJ2-7
cdr3_aa: CANPRREQYF
cdr3_nt: TGCGCCAACCCGAGGCGCGAGCAGTACTTC

d_call: NA
v_call: TRBV7-2
clone_size: NA
j_call: TRBJ2-1
cdr3_aa: CASRSDGQYNEQFF
cdr3_nt: TGTGCCAGCAGATCTGACGGCCAATACAATGAGCAGTTCTTC

d_call: NA
v_call: TRBV5-1
clone_size: NA
j_call: TRBJ1-6
cdr3_aa: CASSLVTLVDSPLHF
cdr3_nt: TGCGCCAGCAGCTTGGTCACCCTTGTTGATTCACCCCTCCACTTT

d_call: NA
v_call: TRBV7-2
clone_size: NA
j_call: TRBJ1-2
cdr3_aa: CASTPPGVFYGYTF
cdr3_nt: TGTGCCAGCACCCCCCCCGGTGTCTTCTATGGCTACACCTTC

d_call: NA
v_call: TRBV18
clone_size: NA
j_call: TRBJ2-6
cdr3_aa: CASSPGQLSGANVLTF
cdr3_nt: TGTGCCAGCTCACCTGGACAGCTCTCTGGGGCCAACGTCCTGACTTTC

d_call: TRBD1
v_call: TRBV19
clone_size: NA
j_call: TRBJ2-1
cdr3_aa: CASTTGSSYNEQFF
cdr3_nt: TGTGCCAGTACGACAGGGAGCTCCTACAATGAGCAGTTCTTC

d_call: NA
v_call: TRBV7-2
clone_size: NA
j_call: TRBJ1-5
cdr3_aa: CASSLAPRGRQPQHF
cdr3_nt: TGTGCCAGCAGCTTAGCGCCCCGGGGGAGGCAGCCCCAGCATTTT

d_call: NA
v_call: TRBV15
clone_size: NA
j_call: TRBJ1-2
cdr3_aa: CATSRDTGEHYTF
cdr3_nt: TGTGCCACCAGCAGAGATACGGGGGAGCACTACACCTTC

d_call: NA
v_call: TRBV9
clone_size: NA
j_call: TRBJ1-1
cdr3_aa: CASSETDITEAFF
cdr3_nt: TGTGCCAGCAGCGAAACGGACATCACTGAAGCTTTCTTT

d_call: NA
v_call: TRBV12-5
clone_size: NA
j_call: TRBJ2-7
cdr3_aa: CASARALLYEQYF
cdr3_nt: TGTGCTAGCGCACGGGCCCTCCTCTACGAGCAGTACTTC

d_call: NA
v_call: TRBV30
clone_size: NA
j_call: TRBJ2-5
cdr3_aa: CAWSERAETQYF
cdr3_nt: TGTGCCTGGAGTGAAAGGGCGGAGACCCAGTACTTC

d_call: TRBD1
v_call: TRBV5-6
clone_size: NA
j_call: TRBJ1-1
cdr3_aa: CASRAGTGTTEAFF
cdr3_nt: TGTGCCAGCAGAGCCGGGACAGGGACCACTGAAGCTTTCTTT

d_call: NA
v_call: TRBV5-1
clone_size: NA
j_call: TRBJ2-7
cdr3_aa: CASSYGLARYEQYF
cdr3_nt: TGCGCCAGCAGCTATGGTCTAGCTAGGTACGAGCAGTACTTC

d_call: TRBD1
v_call: TRBV4-1
clone_size: NA
j_call: TRBJ1-6
cdr3_aa: CASSRGQGEPPLHF
cdr3_nt: TGCGCCAGCAGCCGCGGACAGGGAGAACCACCCCTCCACTTT

d_call: NA
v_call: TRBV19
clone_size: NA
j_call: TRBJ2-6
cdr3_aa: CASSILSSGANVLTF
cdr3_nt: TGTGCCAGTAGTATATTAAGCTCTGGGGCCAACGTCCTGACTTTC

d_call: NA
v_call: TRBV5-1
clone_size: NA
j_call: TRBJ1-3
cdr3_aa: CASSSLSGGLSGNTIYF
cdr3_nt: TGCGCCAGCAGCTCCCTTTCGGGGGGGCTCTCTGGAAACACCATATATTTT

d_call: TRBD2
v_call: TRBV28
clone_size: NA
j_call: TRBJ2-3
cdr3_aa: CASSLIWGGSTDTQYF
cdr3_nt: TGTGCCAGCAGTTTAATTTGGGGGGGAAGCACAGATACGCAGTATTTT

d_call: NA
v_call: TRBV5-4
clone_size: NA
j_call: TRBJ2-7
cdr3_aa: CASSLGGDFYEQYF
cdr3_nt: TGTGCCAGCAGCTTGGGAGGGGACTTCTACGAGCAGTACTTC

d_call: NA
v_call: TRBV30
clone_size: NA
j_call: TRBJ1-1
cdr3_aa: CAWRGARVLNTEAFF
cdr3_nt: TGTGCCTGGAGGGGGGCCAGGGTTTTGAACACTGAAGCTTTCTTT

d_call: TRBD2
v_call: TRBV11-2
clone_size: NA
j_call: TRBJ2-1
cdr3_aa: CASSLTSGRYNEQFF
cdr3_nt: TGTGCCAGCAGCTTGACTAGCGGGAGGTACAATGAGCAGTTCTTC

d_call: NA
v_call: TRBV6-5
clone_size: NA
j_call: TRBJ1-4
cdr3_aa: CASSPGSTNEKLFF
cdr3_nt: TGTGCCAGCAGCCCAGGGTCTACTAATGAAAAACTGTTTTTT

d_call: NA
v_call: TRBV30
clone_size: once
j_call: TRBJ2-4
cdr3_aa: CAHQFSKDALAKNIQYF
cdr3_nt: TGTGCCCACCAATTCTCAAAAGACGCCCTAGCCAAAAACATTCAGTACTTC

d_call: TRBD1
v_call: TRBV9
clone_size: NA
j_call: TRBJ1-2
cdr3_aa: CASSSTGGYYGYTF
cdr3_nt: TGTGCCAGCAGCTCGACAGGGGGTTACTATGGCTACACCTTC

d_call: NA
v_call: TRBV14
clone_size: NA
j_call: TRBJ1-1
cdr3_aa: CASSQDWAGRGTEAFF
cdr3_nt: TGTGCCAGCAGCCAAGATTGGGCAGGACGGGGCACTGAAGCTTTCTTT

d_call: NA
v_call: TRBV18
clone_size: NA
j_call: TRBJ2-7
cdr3_aa: CASSPLQGIHEQYF
cdr3_nt: TGTGCCAGCTCACCACTTCAGGGGATCCACGAGCAGTACTTC

d_call: NA
v_call: TRBV5-1
clone_size: once
j_call: TRBJ2-1
cdr3_aa: CASSPQDLGEQFF
cdr3_nt: TGCGCCAGCAGCCCCCAAGACCTCGGTGAGCAGTTCTTC

d_call: NA
v_call: TRBV19
clone_size: NA
j_call: TRBJ1-5
cdr3_aa: CACPANIVDSNQPQHF
cdr3_nt: TGTGCCTGTCCGGCGAATATAGTAGATAGCAATCAGCCCCAGCATTTT

d_call: TRBD1
v_call: TRBV5-1
clone_size: NA
j_call: TRBJ1-4
cdr3_aa: CASSGTGQNEKLFF
cdr3_nt: TGCGCCAGCAGCGGGACAGGGCAAAATGAAAAACTGTTTTTT

d_call: TRBD1
v_call: TRBV28
clone_size: NA
j_call: TRBJ2-7
cdr3_aa: CASSPFGTGRSYEQYF
cdr3_nt: TGTGCCAGCAGTCCGTTTGGGACAGGGCGCTCCTACGAGCAGTACTTC

d_call: NA
v_call: TRBV9
clone_size: NA
j_call: TRBJ1-3
cdr3_aa: CASSLSGNTIYF
cdr3_nt: TGTGCCAGCAGCCTCTCTGGAAACACCATATATTTT

d_call: NA
v_call: TRBV6-1
clone_size: NA
j_call: TRBJ1-6
cdr3_aa: CASSLLNSPLHF
cdr3_nt: TGTGCCAGCAGTCTCCTCAATTCACCCCTCCACTTT

d_call: NA
v_call: TRBV28
clone_size: NA
j_call: TRBJ1-4
cdr3_aa: CASSLWVGEKLFF
cdr3_nt: TGTGCCAGCAGTTTATGGGTCGGGGAAAAACTGTTTTTT

d_call: TRBD2
v_call: TRBV10-3
clone_size: NA
j_call: TRBJ2-1
cdr3_aa: CAISGGGITNEQFF
cdr3_nt: TGTGCCATCAGTGGGGGGGGAATAACCAATGAGCAGTTCTTC

d_call: TRBD1
v_call: TRBV28
clone_size: NA
j_call: TRBJ1-6
cdr3_aa: CASSPGQGASPLHF
cdr3_nt: TGTGCCAGCAGCCCCGGACAGGGCGCTTCACCCCTCCACTTT

d_call: NA
v_call: TRBV30
clone_size: NA
j_call: TRBJ2-7
cdr3_aa: CAWSAKGTVTYEQYF
cdr3_nt: TGTGCCTGGAGTGCCAAGGGGACGGTTACCTACGAGCAGTACTTC

d_call: NA
v_call: TRBV23-1
clone_size: NA
j_call: TRBJ1-4
cdr3_aa: CASSQLDSSYEKLFF
cdr3_nt: TGCGCCAGCAGTCAACTGGACAGTTCTTACGAAAAACTGTTTTTT

d_call: TRBD2
v_call: TRBV4-3
clone_size: NA
j_call: TRBJ2-7
cdr3_aa: CASSQAIGGSYEQYF
cdr3_nt: TGCGCCAGCAGCCAAGCGATCGGCGGGAGCTACGAGCAGTACTTC

d_call: TRBD1
v_call: TRBV5-4
clone_size: NA
j_call: TRBJ2-2
cdr3_aa: CASSPGTVRGSPGELFF
cdr3_nt: TGTGCCAGCAGCCCGGGGACAGTGAGGGGTAGTCCCGGGGAGCTGTTTTTT

d_call: NA
v_call: TRBV18
clone_size: NA
j_call: TRBJ2-7
cdr3_aa: CASSLAGSTYEQYF
cdr3_nt: TGTGCCAGCTCACTAGCAGGGTCAACCTACGAGCAGTACTTC

d_call: NA
v_call: TRBV18
clone_size: NA
j_call: TRBJ1-4
cdr3_aa: CASSPLGGPGEKLFF
cdr3_nt: TGTGCCAGCTCACCACTGGGGGGGCCCGGTGAAAAACTGTTTTTT